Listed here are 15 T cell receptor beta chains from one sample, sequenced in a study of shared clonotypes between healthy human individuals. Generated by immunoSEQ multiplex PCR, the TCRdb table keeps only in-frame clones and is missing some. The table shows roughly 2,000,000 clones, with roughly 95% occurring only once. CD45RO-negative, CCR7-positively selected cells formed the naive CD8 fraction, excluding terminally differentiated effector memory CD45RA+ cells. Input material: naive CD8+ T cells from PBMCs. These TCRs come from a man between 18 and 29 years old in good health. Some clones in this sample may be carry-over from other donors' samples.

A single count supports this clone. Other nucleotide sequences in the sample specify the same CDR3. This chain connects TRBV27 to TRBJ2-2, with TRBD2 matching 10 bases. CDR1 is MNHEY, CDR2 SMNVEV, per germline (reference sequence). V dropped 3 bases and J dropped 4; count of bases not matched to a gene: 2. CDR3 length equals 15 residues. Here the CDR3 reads CASSLGTSVTGELFF. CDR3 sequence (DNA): TGTGCCAGCAGTTTGGGGACTAGCGTCACCGGGGAGCTGTTTTTT.

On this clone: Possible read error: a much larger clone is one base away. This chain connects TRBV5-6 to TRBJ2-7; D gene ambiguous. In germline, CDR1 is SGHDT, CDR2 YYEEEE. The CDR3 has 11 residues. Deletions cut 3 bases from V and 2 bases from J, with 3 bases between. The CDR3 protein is CASSSPYEQYF. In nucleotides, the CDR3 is TGTGCCAGCAGCTCCCCCTACGAGCAGTACTTC.

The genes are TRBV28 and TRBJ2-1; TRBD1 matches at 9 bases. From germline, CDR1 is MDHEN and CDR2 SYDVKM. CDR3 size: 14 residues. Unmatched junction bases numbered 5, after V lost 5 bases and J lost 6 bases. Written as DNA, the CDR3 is TGTGCCAGCAGTAAGGACAGGGGTACCAATGAGCAGTTCTTC. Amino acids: CASSKDRGTNEQFF.

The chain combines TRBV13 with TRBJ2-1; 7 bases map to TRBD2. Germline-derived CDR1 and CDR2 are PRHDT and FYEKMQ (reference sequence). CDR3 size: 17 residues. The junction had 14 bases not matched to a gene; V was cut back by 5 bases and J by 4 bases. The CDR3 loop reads CASSPPLGGENYNEQFF. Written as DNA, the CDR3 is TGTGCCAGCAGCCCCCCCTTGGGGGGGGAGAATTACAATGAGCAGTTCTTC.

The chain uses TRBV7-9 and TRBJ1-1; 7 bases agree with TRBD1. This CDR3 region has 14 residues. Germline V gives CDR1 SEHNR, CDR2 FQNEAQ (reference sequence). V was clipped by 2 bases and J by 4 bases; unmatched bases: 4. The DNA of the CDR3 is TGTGCCAGCAGCTTACCAGACAGGGTCACTGAAGCTTTCTTT. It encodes CASSLPDRVTEAFF.

CDR3 bases: TGTGCCATCAGTGAGTCAGCGTGGGGGACAGGGGTAACAGATACGCAGTATTTT. Translating gives CAISESAWGTGVTDTQYF. The chain has TRBV10-3 and TRBJ2-3, with 10 bases aligning to TRBD1. Per germline, CDR1 ENHRY and CDR2 SYGVKD. Germline trimming cut 0 bases from V and 3 bases from J; bases unmatched to any gene: 9. The CDR3 sequence is 18 residues long.

As DNA, the CDR3 is TGTGCCAGCAGCTTAGGGGCGACTAGCGGGAGGTACGAGCAGTACTTC. Its translation: CASSLGATSGRYEQYF. V is TRBV7-2 and J is TRBJ2-7; 13 bases match TRBD2. V gave up 1 base and J gave up 4 bases; unmatched junction bases: 4. Per the germline V gene, CDR1 is SGHTA and CDR2 is FQGNSA. This CDR3 has 16 residues.

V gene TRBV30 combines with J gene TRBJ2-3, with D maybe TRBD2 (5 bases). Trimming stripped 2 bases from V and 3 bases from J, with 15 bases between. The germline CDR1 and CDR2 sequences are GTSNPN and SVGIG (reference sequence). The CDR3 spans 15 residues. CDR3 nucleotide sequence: TGTGCCTGGAGTCCTGGGAAGCGGACGACAGATACGCAGTATTTT. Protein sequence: CAWSPGKRTTDTQYF.

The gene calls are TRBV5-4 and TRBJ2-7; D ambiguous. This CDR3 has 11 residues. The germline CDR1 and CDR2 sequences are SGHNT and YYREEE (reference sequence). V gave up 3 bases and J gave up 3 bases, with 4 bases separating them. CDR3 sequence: CASSSDYEQYF. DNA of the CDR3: TGTGCCAGCAGCTCGGACTACGAGCAGTACTTC.

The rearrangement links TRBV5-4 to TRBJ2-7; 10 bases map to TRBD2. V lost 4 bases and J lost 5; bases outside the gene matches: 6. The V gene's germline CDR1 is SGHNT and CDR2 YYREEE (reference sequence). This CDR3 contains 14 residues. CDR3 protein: CASSTGLAYHEQYF. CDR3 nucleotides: TGTGCCAGCAGCACGGGACTAGCGTACCACGAGCAGTACTTC.

The CDR3, as DNA: TGTGCCAGCACCTACGGGACAGGGGGCTACGAGCAGTACTTC. Translation gives CASTYGTGGYEQYF. The V and J genes are TRBV5-6 and TRBJ2-7; 11 positions agree with TRBD1. The V and J ends lost 6 bases and 3 bases, in that order; junction bases with no gene match: 5. The CDR3 runs to 14 residues. The germline gives CDR1 SGHDT, CDR2 YYEEEE.

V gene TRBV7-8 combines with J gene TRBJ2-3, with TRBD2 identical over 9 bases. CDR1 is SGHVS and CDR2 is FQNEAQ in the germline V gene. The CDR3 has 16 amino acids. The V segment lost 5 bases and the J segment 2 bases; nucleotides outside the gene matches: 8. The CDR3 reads CASSLRLAGHTDTQYF. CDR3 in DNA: TGTGCCAGCAGCCTACGCCTAGCGGGACACACAGATACGCAGTATTTT.

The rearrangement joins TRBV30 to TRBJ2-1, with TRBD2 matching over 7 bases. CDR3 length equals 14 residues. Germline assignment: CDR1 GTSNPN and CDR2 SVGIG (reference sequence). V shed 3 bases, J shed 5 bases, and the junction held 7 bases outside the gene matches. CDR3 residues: CAWRALANNNEQFF. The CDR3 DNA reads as TGTGCCTGGAGGGCACTAGCGAATAACAATGAGCAGTTCTTC.

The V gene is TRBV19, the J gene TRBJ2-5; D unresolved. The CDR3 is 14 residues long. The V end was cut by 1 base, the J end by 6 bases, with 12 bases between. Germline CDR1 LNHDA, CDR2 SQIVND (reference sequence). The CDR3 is CASSIGSDLKTQYF. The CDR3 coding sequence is TGTGCCAGTAGTATAGGTTCGGATTTGAAGACCCAGTACTTC.

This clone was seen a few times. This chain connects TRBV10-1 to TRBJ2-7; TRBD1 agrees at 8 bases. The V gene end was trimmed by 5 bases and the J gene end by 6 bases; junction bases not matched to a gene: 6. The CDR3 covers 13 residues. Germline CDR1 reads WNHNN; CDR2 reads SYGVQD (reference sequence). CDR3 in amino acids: CASSYRTGREQYF. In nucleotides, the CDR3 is TGCGCCAGCAGTTATCGGACAGGGCGCGAGCAGTACTTC.